Following are 6 T cell receptor beta chains from one sample sequenced in a study of blood T cell repertoires in COVID-19. TCRdb's copy holds only in-frame clones and misses some; the assay was immunoSEQ multiplex PCR. Counted here are 40,000 to 60,000 clones, 65% to 90% occurring once; the ten biggest clones make up around 3%. Sequencing was done on a sample of peripheral blood. The receptors were sampled from a woman of 80 years or more with COVID-19, enrolled during active disease.

J is TRBJ2-3 and V is TRBV5-1; the match to TRBD2 covers 10 bases. Losses at the gene ends were 0 bases for V and 6 bases for J; bases not matched to a gene: 7. CDR1 SGHRS and CDR2 YFSETQ come from the germline V gene. The CDR3 is 16 amino acids. CDR3 DNA sequence: TGCGCCAGCAGCTTGGCCTCTAGCGGGAGATGGGATACGCAGTATTTT. Its translation: CASSLASSGRWDTQYF. The whole variable domain, remainder taken from reference TRBV5-1 and TRBJ2-3, is KAGVTQTPRYLIKTRGQQVTLSCSPISGHRSVSWYQQTPGQGLQFLFEYFSETQRNKGNFPGRFSGRQFSNSRSEMNVSTLELGDSALYLCASSLASSGRWDTQYFGPGTRLTVL.

DNA for the CDR3: TGCAGCGTCGAGGGACAGAAAGAGACCCAGTACTTC. Its translation is CSVEGQKETQYF. The V call is TRBV29-1, the J call TRBJ2-5, with 7 bases aligning to TRBD1. Germline CDR1 is SQVTM and CDR2 is ANQGSEA. V shed 6 bases and J 3 bases; nucleotides not matched to a gene: 4. CDR3 length: 12 residues.

This clone appeared a single time. The rearrangement uses TRBV20-1 and TRBJ1-2, with D possibly being TRBD1 (5 bases). The germline V gene encodes CDR1 DFQATT and CDR2 SNEGSKA (reference sequence). The CDR3 is 13 residues long. With 3 bases removed from V and 8 bases from J, the gap between germline ends came to 16 bases. This CDR3 reads CSASRQGSYGYTF. CDR3 bases: TGCAGTGCTAGTCGGCAGGGATCCTACGGCTACACCTTC.

This chain connects TRBV6-5 to TRBJ2-5; a possible D gene is TRBD1 (5 bases). The CDR3 extends over 16 amino acids. The germline V gene encodes CDR1 MNHEY and CDR2 SVGAGI. V lost 0 bases, J lost 3 bases, and 14 bases lay in between. The CDR3 nucleotides are TGTGCCAGCAGTTACTCTGGGGCAGCCCCGAAAGAGACCCAGTACTTC. This encodes CASSYSGAAPKETQYF.

J is TRBJ2-7 and V is TRBV7-2, with TRBD2 identical over 9 bases. The CDR3 runs to 15 residues. Losses at the gene ends were 3 bases for V and 2 bases for J; bases not matched to a gene: 5. The germline V gene has CDR1 SGHTA and CDR2 FQGNSA. As DNA, the CDR3 is TGTGCCAGCAGCTTTCGACTAGCGGCGACCTACGAGCAGTACTTC. This translates into CASSFRLAATYEQYF. The full variable domain, in which reference TRBV7-2 and TRBJ2-7 provide the parts outside the CDR3, is GAGVSQSPSNKVTEKGKDVELRCDPISGHTALYWYRQSLGQGLEFLIYFQGNSAPDKSGLPSDRFSAERTGGSVSTLTIQRTQQEDSAVYLCASSFRLAATYEQYFGPGTRLTVT.

The gene calls are TRBV19 and TRBJ2-7, with a possible D match to TRBD2 (6 bases). Trimming left V 7 bases short and J 2 bases short, with 15 bases between. CDR3 length: 14 amino acids. The germline V gene has CDR1 LNHDA and CDR2 SQIVND (reference sequence). The CDR3 DNA follows: TGTGCCAGTAACAACCCGGGACTTACCTACGAGCAGTACTTC. It yields the protein CASNNPGLTYEQYF.